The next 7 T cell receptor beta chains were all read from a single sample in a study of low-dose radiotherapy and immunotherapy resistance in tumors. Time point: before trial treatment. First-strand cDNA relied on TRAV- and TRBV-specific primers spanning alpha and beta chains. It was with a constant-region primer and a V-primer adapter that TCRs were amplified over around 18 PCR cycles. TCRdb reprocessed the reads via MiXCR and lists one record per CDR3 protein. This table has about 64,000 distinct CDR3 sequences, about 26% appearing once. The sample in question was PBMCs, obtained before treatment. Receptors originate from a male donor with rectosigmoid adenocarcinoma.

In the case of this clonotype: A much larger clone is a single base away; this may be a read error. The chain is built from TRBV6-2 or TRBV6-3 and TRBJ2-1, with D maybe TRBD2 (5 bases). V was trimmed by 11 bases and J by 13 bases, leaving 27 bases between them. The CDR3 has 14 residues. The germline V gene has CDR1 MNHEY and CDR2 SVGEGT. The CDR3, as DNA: TGTGCCGCTGGAGGTGGCTACGTCCAAGAGACCCAGTTCTTC. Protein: CAAGGGYVQETQFF.

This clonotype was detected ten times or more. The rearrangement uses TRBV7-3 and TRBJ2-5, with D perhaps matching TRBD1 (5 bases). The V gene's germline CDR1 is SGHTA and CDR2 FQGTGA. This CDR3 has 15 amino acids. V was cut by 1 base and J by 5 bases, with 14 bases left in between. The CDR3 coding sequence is TGTGCCAGCAGCTTAATGGATACTAAGGGGGAGACCCAGTACTTC. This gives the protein CASSLMDTKGETQYF. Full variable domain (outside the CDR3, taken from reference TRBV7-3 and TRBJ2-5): GAGVSQTPSNKVTEKGKYVELRCDPISGHTALYWYRQSLGQGPEFLIYFQGTGAADDSGLPNDRFFAVRPEGSVSTLKIQRTERGDSAVYLCASSLMDTKGETQYFGPGTRLLVL.

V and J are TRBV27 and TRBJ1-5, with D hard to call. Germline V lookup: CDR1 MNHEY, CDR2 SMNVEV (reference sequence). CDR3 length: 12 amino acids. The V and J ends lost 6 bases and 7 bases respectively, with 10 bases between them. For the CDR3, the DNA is TGTGCCAGCAGGAGTGGAGGGCAGCCCCAGCATTTT. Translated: CASRSGGQPQHF.

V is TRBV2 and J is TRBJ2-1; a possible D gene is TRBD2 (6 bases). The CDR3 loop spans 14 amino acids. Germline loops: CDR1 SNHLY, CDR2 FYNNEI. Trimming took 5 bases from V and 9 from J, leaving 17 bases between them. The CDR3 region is CASSNVGRGGEQFF. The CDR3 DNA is TGTGCCAGCAGTAACGTCGGGCGGGGCGGTGAGCAGTTCTTC.

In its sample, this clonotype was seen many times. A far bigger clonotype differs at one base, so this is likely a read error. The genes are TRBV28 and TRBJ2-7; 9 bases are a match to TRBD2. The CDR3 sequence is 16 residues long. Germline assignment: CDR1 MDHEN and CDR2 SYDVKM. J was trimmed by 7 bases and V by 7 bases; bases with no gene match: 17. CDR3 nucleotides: TGTGCCAGCAAGTCTATAGCGGGAGTGTACCGAAATGAGCAGTACTTC. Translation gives CASKSIAGVYRNEQYF.

CDR3 sequence reads: CASSLGTGRGDTEAFF. For the CDR3, the DNA is TGTGCCAGCAGTTTAGGGACAGGGCGTGGGGACACTGAAGCTTTCTTT. The J gene is TRBJ1-1, the V gene TRBV28, with 9 bases aligning to TRBD1. CDR1 and CDR2 from the germline V gene are MDHEN and SYDVKM. After removal of 2 bases from V and 3 bases from J, the junction contained 7 bases not matched to a gene. This CDR3 has 16 residues.

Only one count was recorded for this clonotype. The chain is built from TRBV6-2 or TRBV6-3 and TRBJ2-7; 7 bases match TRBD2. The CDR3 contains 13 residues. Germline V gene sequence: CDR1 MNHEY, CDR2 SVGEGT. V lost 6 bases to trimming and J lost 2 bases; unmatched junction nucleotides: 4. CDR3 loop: CASRTSRPYEQYF. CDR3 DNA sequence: TGTGCCAGCAGGACTAGCCGCCCCTACGAGCAGTACTTC.